This T cell receptor (beta chain) was documented in a study of T cells in Graves' hyperthyroidism and ophthalmopathy. Across the study: Peripheral blood samples were taken at initial diagnosis, prior to any treatment. Study-wide results and limits: Among clonotypes expanded in thyroid above 0.001, most were also found in blood.

Regions amplified from RNA transcripts were the TCR beta CDR3 regions. With the HTBI primer set, the TCR CDR3 went through a first round of RT-PCR. One entry per CDR3 protein results from TCRdb running MiXCR on the multiplex PCR reads. The data show a few hundred thousand distinct CDR3 sequences, with more than 13% seen just once and less than 35% held by the top ten. Exclusion followed for patients with uncontrolled infection, other autoimmune disease, pregnancy or lactation. Germline V lookup: CDR1 MDHEN, CDR2 SYDVKM. The CDR3 extends over 15 amino acids. Deletions cut 6 bases from V and 2 bases from J, with 17 bases between. This clonotype was counted at least ten times. Its antigen is not identified.

This TCR was recovered from a woman aged 30 to 39 with Graves' hyperthyroidism. The gene calls are TRBV28 and TRBJ2-7; D is perhaps TRBD2 (5 bases). The sequenced sample was blood. CDR3 amino acids: CASSQPGSSPYEQYF. In nucleotides, the CDR3 is TGTGCCAGCAGCCAACCGGGATCGTCCCCCTACGAGCAGTACTTC.